This T cell receptor beta chain comes out of a study of T cells in localized non-small cell lung cancer. The study's findings and limits: Overall survival was longer when the density of T cells in the blood was higher.

About this clone itself: Its antigen is as yet unknown.

The CDR3 is 16 residues long. Trimming took off 4 bases at V and 4 bases at J, with 19 bases between the two ends. In germline, CDR1 is MDHEN, CDR2 SYDVKM. The method was immunoSEQ multiplex PCR; TCRdb's version includes in-frame clones alone and lacks a portion of them. In the table there are tens of thousands of clones, 65% to 90% of which are singletons. The rearrangement uses TRBV28 and TRBJ2-5, with a possible D match to TRBD2 (6 bases). This TCR was recovered from a man aged 35 to 70 with stage II lung adenocarcinoma. This material consisted of PBMCs, taken before any cancer treatment. CDR3 sequence (DNA): TGTGCCAGCAGTTCCCACGGGGGTAGCGGTTCAGAGACCCAGTACTTC. It codes for CASSSHGGSGSETQYF.